This T cell receptor beta chain was documented in a study of blood T cells in healthy people across ages. Combining a sample-barcoded 5' primer with a J-beta primer mix, a second PCR ran for roughly 6 to 11 cycles. From the 5' RACE reads, TCRdb called clonotypes with MiXCR, one entry per CDR3 protein. The sample shows approximately 800,000 distinct CDR3 sequences, more than 50% of them seen only once. The CDR3 runs to 11 residues. Germline values: CDR1 KGHSH, CDR2 LQKENI. After removal of 5 bases from V and 10 bases from J, the junction contained 4 bases not matched to a gene. This clonotype was counted a few times.

Sequencing used blood. The TCR comes from a man in his forties in good health. V is TRBV18 and J is TRBJ2-7; 8 bases align to TRBD1. The CDR3 sequence: CASSTGQGQYF. CDR3 nucleotide sequence: TGTGCCAGCTCAACCGGACAGGGTCAGTACTTC.